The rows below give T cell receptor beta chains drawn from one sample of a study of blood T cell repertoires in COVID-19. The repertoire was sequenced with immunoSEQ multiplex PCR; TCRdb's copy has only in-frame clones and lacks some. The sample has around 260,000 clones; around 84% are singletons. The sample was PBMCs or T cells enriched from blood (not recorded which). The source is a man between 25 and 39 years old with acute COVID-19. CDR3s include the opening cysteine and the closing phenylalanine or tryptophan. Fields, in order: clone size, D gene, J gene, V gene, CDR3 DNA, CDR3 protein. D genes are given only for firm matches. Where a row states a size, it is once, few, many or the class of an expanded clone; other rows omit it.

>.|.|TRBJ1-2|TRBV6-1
TGTGCCAGCAGGGAAGACGGGAACTATGGCTACACCTTC
CASREDGNYGYTF
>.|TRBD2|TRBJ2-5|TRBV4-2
TGTGCCAGCAGCCAACGGACAGCGGGAGGGCAAGAGACCCAGTACTTC
CASSQRTAGGQETQYF
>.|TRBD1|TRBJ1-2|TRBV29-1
TGCAGCGTTGAAGGGGGACAGGGGCACGGCTACACCTTC
CSVEGGQGHGYTF
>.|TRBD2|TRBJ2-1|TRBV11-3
TGTGCCAGCAGCTTATTCGCGGGAGAACACAATGAGCAGTTCTTC
CASSLFAGEHNEQFF
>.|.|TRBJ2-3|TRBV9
TGTGCCAGCAGCGTAGGCGCAGATACGCAGTATTTT
CASSVGADTQYF
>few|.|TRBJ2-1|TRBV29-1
TGCAGCGTTGAGTCAACCTGGAGCGGAAACAATGAGCAGTTCTTC
CSVESTWSGNNEQFF
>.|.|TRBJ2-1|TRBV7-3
TGTGCCAGCAGCTTAACGCGTAGCCATGAGCAGTTCTTC
CASSLTRSHEQFF
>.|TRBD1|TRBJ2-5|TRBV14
TGTGCCAGCAGCCAGATGAGTATAGGGGGCTCCCCAGAGACCCAGTACTTC
CASSQMSIGGSPETQYF
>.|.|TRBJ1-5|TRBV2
TGTGCCAGCAGTGACTGGGGACTACGCAATCAGCCCCAGCATTTT
CASSDWGLRNQPQHF
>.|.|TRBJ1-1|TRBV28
TGTGCCAGCAGCCTTTCGGCGGGGGGCACTGAAGCTTTCTTT
CASSLSAGGTEAFF
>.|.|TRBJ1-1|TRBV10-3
TGTGCCATCAGTGAACCCAGGGCCAGGGGTGAAGCTTTCTTT
CAISEPRARGEAFF
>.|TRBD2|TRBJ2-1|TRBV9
TGTGCCAGCAGCCCGACTAGCGGGAGGGGAAATGAGCAGTTCTTC
CASSPTSGRGNEQFF
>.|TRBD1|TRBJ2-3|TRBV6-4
TGTGCCAGCAGTGACGACAGGGCCCAGTATTTT
CASSDDRAQYF
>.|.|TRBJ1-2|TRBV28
TGTGCCAGCGAACCGCCAAACAGGGTTAACTATGGCTACACCTTC
CASEPPNRVNYGYTF
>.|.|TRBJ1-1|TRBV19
TGTGCCAGTTGCTACAGGCAACGGGAGGCTGAAGCTTTCTTT
CASCYRQREAEAFF
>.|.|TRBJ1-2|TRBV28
TGTGCCAGCAGTTCGCAGGCACCTAACTATGGCTACACCTTC
CASSSQAPNYGYTF
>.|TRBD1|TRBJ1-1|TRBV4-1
TGCGCCAGCAGCCAAGTGTTCCCCACCCCGGGACAGCTTAACACTGAAGCTTTCTTT
CASSQVFPTPGQLNTEAFF
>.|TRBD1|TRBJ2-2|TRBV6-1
TGTGCCAGCAGTGCTCAGAGGACAGGGAGAACCGGGGAGCTGTTTTTT
CASSAQRTGRTGELFF
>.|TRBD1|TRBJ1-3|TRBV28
TGTGCCAGCAGCCAAACCACCGGGACAGGGGTTGGAAACACCATATATTTT
CASSQTTGTGVGNTIYF
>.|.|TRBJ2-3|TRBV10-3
TGTGCCATTTCCGGGCTAGCCAAGCCGGATACGCAGTATTTT
CAISGLAKPDTQYF
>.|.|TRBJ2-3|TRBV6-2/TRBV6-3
TGTGCCAGCAGTTACTCTTTAGCGGAGAATACGCAGTATTTT
CASSYSLAENTQYF
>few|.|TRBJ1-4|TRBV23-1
TGCGCCAGCAGTCAATCGCCGGAGGGGACTAATGAAAAACTGTTTTTT
CASSQSPEGTNEKLFF